This passage covers 14 T cell receptor beta chains from one sample sequenced in a study of graft-versus-host responses after intestinal transplantation. Their antigens remain unidentified. The data were produced by immunoSEQ multiplex PCR, yet TCRdb's version contains in-frame clones alone and is incomplete. The table includes 50,000 to 75,000 clones, roughly 90% detected once. The source material was unstimulated CD8+ T cells sorted from spleen or lymph node cells, sampled before transplant. These receptors all stem from a human donor who was the organ donor for an intestinal transplant.

V is TRBV28 and J is TRBJ1-5; TRBD1 agrees at 8 bases. The junction had 3 bases not matched to a gene; V was cut back by 2 bases and J by 0 bases. Germline CDR1 is MDHEN and CDR2 is SYDVKM. The CDR3 extends over 16 amino acids. The CDR3 DNA reads TGTGCCAGCAGTTTAAGACAGGGGTATAGCAATCAGCCCCAGCATTTT. Its protein product is CASSLRQGYSNQPQHF.

J is TRBJ2-7 and V is TRBV28; D may be TRBD2 (6 bases). Germline values: CDR1 MDHEN, CDR2 SYDVKM. The CDR3 consists of 15 residues. With 3 bases removed from V and 5 bases from J, the gap between germline ends came to 17 bases. This CDR3 reads CASSLGRRERHEQYF. The CDR3 region has the DNA TGTGCCAGCAGTTTGGGCCGACGGGAGCGTCACGAGCAGTACTTC.

CDR3: CASSYTPLAYTQYF. The CDR3 nucleotides are TGTGCCAGCAGTTACACCCCACTAGCGTATACGCAGTATTTT. V gene TRBV6-5 combines with J gene TRBJ2-3; TRBD2 matches 7 bases. Germline loops: CDR1 MNHEY, CDR2 SVGAGI. This CDR3 is 14 amino acids long. V trimming: 2 bases; J trimming: 7 bases; junction bases outside the gene matches: 6.

The chain carries TRBV9 and TRBJ2-1; D gene ambiguous. Deletions cut 4 bases from V and 7 bases from J, with 12 bases between. CDR1 and CDR2 (germline): SGDLS, YYNGEE. CDR3 length equals 13 residues. DNA for the CDR3: TGTGCCAGCAGCCCCCAACTTGGTAATGAGCAGTTCTTC. Translation gives CASSPQLGNEQFF. The variable domain in full, completed from reference TRBV9 and TRBJ2-1, reads DSGVTQTPKHLITATGQRVTLRCSPRSGDLSVYWYQQSLDQGLQFLIQYYNGEERAKGNILERFSAQQFPDLHSELNLSSLELGDSALYFCASSPQLGNEQFFGPGTRLTVL.

The chain uses TRBV6-5 and TRBJ1-1; 8 nucleotides agree with TRBD1. V shed 5 bases and J 4 bases; nucleotides not matched to a gene: 3. This CDR3 comprises 13 residues. Per germline, CDR1 MNHEY and CDR2 SVGAGI. In DNA, the CDR3 is TGTGCCAGCAGTGACACAGGGGGCACTGAAGCTTTCTTT. This sequence encodes CASSDTGGTEAFF.

The chain is built from TRBV10-3 and TRBJ1-2; tentatively, D is TRBD1 (5 bases). This CDR3 has 13 amino acids. The germline V and J ends were trimmed by 8 bases and 0 bases, with 10 bases remaining between them. Germline V gene sequence: CDR1 ENHRY, CDR2 SYGVKD. CDR3 loop: CAIRRDPNYGYTF. Written as DNA, the CDR3 is TGTGCCATCCGGCGGGACCCTAACTATGGCTACACCTTC.

The V gene is TRBV14, the J gene TRBJ2-7; 8 nucleotides line up with TRBD1. The CDR3 has 15 amino acids. The trim removed 4 bases at V and 2 bases at J, leaving 7 bases unmatched. Germline assignment: CDR1 SGHDN and CDR2 FVKESK. Here the CDR3 DNA reads TGTGCCAGCAGCCCGAGGACAGGGCGGACCTACGAGCAGTACTTC. This encodes CASSPRTGRTYEQYF.

The chain combines TRBV5-1 with TRBJ2-1; the match to TRBD2 covers 13 bases. Germline CDR1 and CDR2: SGHRS and YFSETQ. This CDR3 contains 16 residues. Trimming cost V 4 bases and J 6 bases; bases outside gene matches: 7. The CDR3 loop is CASSPRTSGSINEQFF. CDR3 bases: TGCGCCAGCAGCCCCAGGACTAGCGGGAGTATCAATGAGCAGTTCTTC.

The CDR3 sequence: CASSQGTSYEQYF. As DNA, the CDR3 is TGCGCCAGCAGCCAGGGAACTAGTTACGAGCAGTACTTC. V usage is TRBV4-1 and J usage is TRBJ2-7, with D tentatively TRBD2 (5 bases). V dropped 3 bases and J dropped 4 bases, with 10 bases sitting between them. The germline V gene encodes CDR1 MGHRA and CDR2 YSYEKL. This CDR3 is 13 amino acids long.

The rearrangement joins TRBV2 to TRBJ2-5; TRBD1 agrees at 8 bases. Trimming cost V 9 bases and J 0 bases; bases outside gene matches: 0. The CDR3 runs to 12 residues. Germline V gene lookup returns CDR1 SNHLY and CDR2 FYNNEI. This chain's CDR3 is CARGQDQETQYF. In DNA form, the CDR3 reads TGTGCCAGGGGACAGGACCAAGAGACCCAGTACTTC.

The gene calls are TRBV2 and TRBJ2-3; tentatively, D is TRBD2 (6 bases). The CDR3 has 14 amino acids. V was clipped by 6 bases and J by 2 bases, with 12 bases between them. The germline CDR1 and CDR2 sequences are SNHLY and FYNNEI. The CDR3 DNA reads TGTGCCAGCAGCGGGACTTCCCCCACAGATACGCAGTATTTT. This gives the protein CASSGTSPTDTQYF. Full variable domain (rest looked up from reference TRBV2 and TRBJ2-3): EPEVTQTPSHQVTQMGQEVILRCVPISNHLYFYWYRQILGQKVEFLVSFYNNEISEKSEIFDDQFSVERPDGSNFTLKIRSTKLEDSAMYFCASSGTSPTDTQYFGPGTRLTVL.

V is TRBV5-6 and J is TRBJ2-4; D remains ambiguous. Trimming cost V 1 base and J 5 bases, with 4 bases left between them. Germline assignment: CDR1 SGHDT and CDR2 YYEEEE. The CDR3 is 12 amino acids. The CDR3 loop is CASSLTENIQYF. CDR3 nucleotide sequence: TGTGCCAGCAGCTTGACAGAAAACATTCAGTACTTC.

The chain is built from TRBV2 and TRBJ1-1; 11 bases line up with TRBD1. The CDR3 extends over 18 amino acids. V lost 5 bases to trimming and J lost 4 bases; unmatched junction nucleotides: 15. Germline CDR1 reads SNHLY; CDR2 reads FYNNEI. The CDR3 protein is CASSLIFRVGTGGTEAFF. The CDR3 bases are TGTGCCAGCAGTTTAATTTTTAGGGTTGGGACAGGGGGCACTGAAGCTTTCTTT.

This rearrangement joins TRBV7-6 to TRBJ2-7, with no clear D. V gave up 0 bases and J gave up 5 bases, with 11 bases separating them. Per germline, CDR1 SGHVS and CDR2 FNYEAQ. The length of the CDR3 is 14 residues. The CDR3 nucleotides are TGTGCCAGCAGCTTAGCCTCCAATGGGCACGAGCAGTACTTC. Amino acid sequence: CASSLASNGHEQYF.